This T cell receptor beta chain was found in a study of graft-versus-host responses after intestinal transplantation. The overall study: Grafts were multivisceral, liver-intestinal, or isolated intestinal. Each patient got anti-thymocyte globulin induction, then tacrolimus and steroids for around three years.

As concerns this clone: Its target is unknown.

The data were produced by immunoSEQ multiplex PCR, yet TCRdb's version contains in-frame clones alone and is incomplete. The table has about 89,000 clones, around nine tenths seen once. The V segment lost 5 bases and the J segment 0 bases; nucleotides outside the gene matches: 11. The CDR3 covers 18 residues. CDR1 and CDR2 from the germline V gene are SNHLY and FYNNEI. Study-level results: Marrow from the recipient contained GvH clones, some of which had appeared first in ileum or blood. High graft-versus-host to host-versus-graft clonal ratios were found in allografts of patients who had graft-donor T cell macrochimerism.

The clonotype comes from a human donor who received an intestinal transplant. The J gene is TRBJ2-4, the V gene TRBV2, with 9 bases that match TRBD1. The sample consisted of unstimulated CD4+ T cells sorted from spleen or lymph node cells, taken before intestinal transplant. CDR3 nucleotides: TGTGCCAGCAGTAGCCCGGACAGGGGACTTTTAGCCAAAAACATTCAGTACTTC. As protein: CASSSPDRGLLAKNIQYF. The variable domain in full, completed from reference TRBV2 and TRBJ2-4, reads EPEVTQTPSHQVTQMGQEVILRCVPISNHLYFYWYRQILGQKVEFLVSFYNNEISEKSEIFDDQFSVERPDGSNFTLKIRSTKLEDSAMYFCASSSPDRGLLAKNIQYFGAGTRLSVL.